Given below is one TCR beta chain in context. The entry originates in a study of blood T cell repertoires in COVID-19. Study details: From the United States, Italy and Spain came samples of acute and convalescent COVID-19. PBMCs, B-cell-depleted T cells, or T cells were the source of the cDNA or gDNA that made up the material.

Only in-frame clones appear in the TCRdb table, and some are missing; sequencing was by immunoSEQ multiplex PCR. The sample carries 240,000 or so clones, approximately 78% recorded once. The germline V gene encodes CDR1 SGHAT and CDR2 FQNNGV. The V and J ends lost 3 bases and 2 bases, in that order; junction bases with no gene match: 10. This CDR3 contains 16 residues. Sequenced material: peripheral blood. This TCR was recovered from a woman between 18 and 29 years old with acute or convalescent COVID-19. The V gene is TRBV11-2, the J gene TRBJ2-7; 7 bases map to TRBD2. As DNA, the CDR3 is TGTGCCAGCAGCTTGGGTCTCCTAGCGGCTACCTACGAGCAGTACTTC. Its translation is CASSLGLLAATYEQYF.